The T cell receptor (beta chain) described here comes from a study of shared clonotypes between healthy human individuals. Whole-study context: Used for every donor were three CD4 naive, three CD4 memory, two CD8 naive and one CD8 memory plate. Regarding the study as a whole: Lower generation probabilities were found for non-shared clonotypes than for those shared by all four donors.

As for this clone: Its antigen is still unknown.

Produced via immunoSEQ multiplex PCR; TCRdb's table is partial and in-frame only. The table shows 1,500,000 or so clones, with 97% to 99% occurring only once. This CDR3 has 13 residues. From germline, CDR1 is MNHEY and CDR2 SMNVEV (reference sequence). V dropped 5 bases and J dropped 8; count of bases not matched to a gene: 7. Source material: naive CD4+ T cells sorted from blood. Subset defined: CD45RA+ positively selected. The source of this sequence is a man under 40 in good health. V and J are TRBV27 and TRBJ1-2; 8 bases fit TRBD1. CDR3 amino acids: CASSKRQGRGYTF. The CDR3 nucleotides are TGTGCCAGCAGTAAACGACAGGGGAGGGGCTACACCTTC.